This is a list of T cell receptor beta chains from one sample in a study of radiotherapy plus CTLA-4 blockade in lung cancer. Produced via immunoSEQ multiplex PCR; TCRdb's table is partial and in-frame only. Of 25,000 to 35,000 clones detected, approximately 81% appear once; the ten largest clones hold roughly 17%. Specimen: peripheral blood, collected from a patient treated with radiotherapy plus ipilimumab. The receptors come from a human donor with non-small cell lung cancer that progressed on radiotherapy plus ipilimumab. The CDR3 runs from the conserved cysteine through the conserved F or W. Fields, in order: J gene, V gene, clone size, CDR3 length, CDR3 protein. Where a row states a size, it is once, few, many or the class of an expanded clone; other rows omit it.

TRBJ1-1 TRBV1 . 17 CTSSQDRGGTGNTEAFF
TRBJ2-7 TRBV27 few 13 CASSPRGYYEQYF
TRBJ2-1 TRBV29-1 . 14 CSVDGTSSPHEQFF
TRBJ2-4 TRBV19 . 18 CASTPRLAGGAAQNIQYF
TRBJ2-2 TRBV9 . 16 CASSSIRGRNPGELFF
TRBJ1-5 TRBV2 . 14 CASSERLGNQPQHF
TRBJ2-4 TRBV14 . 14 CASSPLGPGNIQYF
TRBJ2-3 TRBV11-3 . 16 CASSLGRGSSTDTQYF
TRBJ2-3 TRBV28 . 17 CASSFPLGGRETDTQYF
TRBJ2-7 TRBV5-1 . 16 CASSPIGGTNVLEQYF
TRBJ2-7 TRBV28 . 14 CASSSGTVIHEQYF
TRBJ2-5 TRBV5-1 . 16 CASSLGGDPLQETQYF
TRBJ1-1 TRBV5-1 few 13 CASRSSLNTEAFF
TRBJ1-2 TRBV28 . 15 CASASGTGTLGGYTF
TRBJ2-1 TRBV7-2 . 16 CASSLAPSGSYNEQFF
TRBJ2-2 TRBV28 . 18 CASTSRQGPWGASGELFF
TRBJ1-1 TRBV7-9 . 16 CASSLAFTTDNTEAFF
TRBJ1-2 TRBV6-1 . 15 CASSEGWVQSRGYTF
TRBJ2-3 TRBV2 . 15 CASRKAGGVRDTQYF
TRBJ2-3 TRBV6-6 . 16 CASSSPAGAGTDTQYF
TRBJ2-1 TRBV6-5 . 13 CASACVGCNEQFF
TRBJ1-2 TRBV5-6 . 14 CASSSQGANYGYTF
TRBJ2-3 TRBV9 . 15 CASSERASGADTQYF
TRBJ1-6 TRBV5-4 . 16 CASSASGTGYNSPLHF
TRBJ2-2 TRBV7-8 . 15 CASSSGTSGTGELFF
TRBJ2-3 TRBV28 . 17 CASSADVAGGPPDTQYF
TRBJ1-2 TRBV5-6 . 14 CASSSPGGLYGYTF
TRBJ1-5 TRBV6-5 . 14 CASGGGGNNQPQHF
TRBJ1-2 TRBV2 . 16 CASSDIGTGDPFGYTF
TRBJ2-1 TRBV11-2 . 16 CASSPGVGERYNEQFF
TRBJ2-3 TRBV28 once 17 CASSLSMTSGSTDTQYF
TRBJ1-5 TRBV28 . 14 CASSLWGNNQPQHF
TRBJ2-2 TRBV9 . 14 CASSVAGTTGELFF
TRBJ2-6 TRBV14 . 17 CASSQPRRGRGANVLTF
TRBJ2-7 TRBV6-5 . 13 CASSYPGPYEQYF
TRBJ2-7 TRBV7-6 . 14 CASSLGVGEDEQYF
TRBJ1-5 TRBV30 . 14 CAWSVKLSNQPQHF